Below are 16 T cell receptor beta chains sequenced from a single sample in a study of control samples from healthy donors and cancer patients. TCRdb's table, derived via immunoSEQ multiplex PCR, lists solely in-frame clones and lacks some. The sample includes approximately 85,000 clones, 70% to 90% of them seen just once. Material: blood. All receptors derive from a woman in her sixties in good health.

The V call is TRBV18, the J call TRBJ2-1, with 10 bases identical to TRBD2. Trimming removed 3 bases from V and 3 bases from J; junction bases left unmatched: 5. The CDR3 contains 16 residues. Germline values: CDR1 KGHSH, CDR2 LQKENI. CDR3 in amino acids: CASSPIGTSVYNEQFF. The CDR3 DNA follows: TGTGCCAGCTCACCTATTGGGACTAGCGTCTACAATGAGCAGTTCTTC.

CDR3 in amino acids: CASSLGPVSTDTQYF. Here the CDR3 DNA reads TGCGCCAGCAGCCTAGGTCCGGTTAGCACAGATACGCAGTATTTT. This chain joins TRBV5-1 and TRBJ2-3; no clear D gene. Germline CDR1 is SGHRS and CDR2 is YFSETQ. Trimming took 4 bases from V and 0 from J, leaving 12 bases between them. CDR3 length: 15 amino acids.

The chain uses TRBV30 and TRBJ1-2, with D perhaps matching TRBD1 (6 bases). Trimming cost V 0 bases and J 3 bases, with 11 bases left between them. Germline V CDR1 and CDR2: GTSNPN, SVGIG (reference sequence). This CDR3 is built from 14 residues. The CDR3 spells CAWSVPGTYYGYTF. The CDR3 DNA follows: TGTGCCTGGAGTGTGCCCGGGACATACTATGGCTACACCTTC.

The rearrangement links TRBV11-3 to TRBJ2-2; 10 bases are shared with TRBD2. This CDR3 contains 14 residues. The J segment lost 6 bases and the V segment lost 7 bases, leaving 5 bases of the junction unmatched. Germline V gene lookup returns CDR1 SGHNT and CDR2 YENEEA. The CDR3 DNA follows: TGTGCCAGCACAAGAGCGGGAGGGTCCGGGGAGCTGTTTTTT. Translating it yields CASTRAGGSGELFF.

The chain uses TRBV5-1 and TRBJ2-1; D is undetermined. The CDR3 runs to 13 residues. Trimming took 0 bases from V and 1 from J, leaving 2 bases between them. Germline V lookup: CDR1 SGHRS, CDR2 YFSETQ. The CDR3 spells CASSLGSYNEQFF. The CDR3 DNA sequence: TGCGCCAGCAGCTTGGGGTCCTACAATGAGCAGTTCTTC.

This chain connects TRBV7-9 to TRBJ2-2; 10 positions match TRBD2. Trimming at V came to 5 bases and at J to 6 bases, leaving 6 bases not matched to a gene. CDR3 length: 15 amino acids. In germline, CDR1 is SEHNR, CDR2 FQNEAQ (reference sequence). The CDR3 here is CASSPTSGWAGELFF. The CDR3 DNA reads as TGTGCCAGCAGCCCGACTAGCGGGTGGGCCGGGGAGCTGTTTTTT.

This clone was counted once. The rearrangement joins TRBV30 to TRBJ1-6; tentatively, D is TRBD1 (6 bases). Germline V gene data show CDR1 as GTSNPN and CDR2 as SVGIG (reference sequence). V was trimmed by 0 bases and J by 11 bases, leaving 14 bases between them. The CDR3 is 14 residues long. CDR3 protein: CAWSVKGGRAPLHF. DNA of the CDR3: TGTGCCTGGAGTGTAAAAGGGGGAAGAGCACCCCTCCACTTT.

The chain recombines TRBV19 with TRBJ1-2, with 7 bases identical to TRBD1. This CDR3 comprises 13 residues. Losses at the gene ends were 6 bases for V and 6 bases for J; bases not matched to a gene: 7. CDR1 and CDR2 (germline): LNHDA, SQIVND (reference sequence). The CDR3 reads CASSETGTDGYTF. CDR3 sequence (DNA): TGTGCCAGTAGCGAGACAGGGACGGATGGCTACACCTTC.

This rearrangement joins TRBV4-3 to TRBJ2-3, with TRBD1 matching 7 bases. There are 15 residues in the CDR3. The germline V gene has CDR1 LGHNA and CDR2 YSLEER. After removal of 0 bases from V and 3 bases from J, the junction contained 3 bases not matched to a gene. The CDR3 reads CASSQERDRTDTQYF. CDR3 nucleotide sequence: TGCGCCAGCAGCCAAGAACGGGACAGAACAGATACGCAGTATTTT.

The J gene is TRBJ2-1, the V gene TRBV10-3; TRBD1 aligns across 7 bases. Germline CDR1 and CDR2: ENHRY and SYGVKD. The CDR3 extends over 15 amino acids. Trimming took 4 bases from V and 9 from J; bases not matched to a gene: 12. CDR3 residues: CAISGNQKGGGEQFF. The CDR3, as DNA: TGTGCCATCAGTGGGAACCAAAAAGGGGGCGGTGAGCAGTTCTTC.

This clone was picked up one time. This chain links TRBV16 with TRBJ2-2, with 10 nucleotides matching TRBD2. In germline, CDR1 is KGHSY, CDR2 FQNENV. V gave up 2 bases and J gave up 4 bases; unmatched junction bases: 4. The CDR3 has 16 residues. Written as DNA, the CDR3 is TGTGCCAGCAGCCAACTTGGGACTAGCGTCACCGGGGAGCTGTTTTTT. This gives the protein CASSQLGTSVTGELFF.

The chain joins TRBV7-9 to TRBJ1-1; 7 bases align to TRBD1. From germline, CDR1 is SEHNR and CDR2 FQNEAQ (reference sequence). This CDR3 is built from 13 residues. Germline trimming cut 1 base from V and 5 bases from J; bases unmatched to any gene: 1. CDR3 sequence: CASSLEGQTEAFF. DNA of the CDR3: TGTGCCAGCAGCTTAGAGGGACAGACTGAAGCTTTCTTT. The full variable domain, in which reference TRBV7-9 and TRBJ1-1 provide the parts outside the CDR3, is DTGVSQNPRHKITKRGQNVTFRCDPISEHNRLYWYRQTLGQGPEFLTYFQNEAQLEKSRLLSDRFSAERPKGSFSTLEIQRTEQGDSAMYLCASSLEGQTEAFFGQGTRLTVV.

The chain uses TRBV7-9 and TRBJ2-1; 7 nucleotides line up with TRBD1. CDR1 is SEHNR and CDR2 is FQNEAQ in the germline V gene (reference sequence). Losses at the gene ends were 0 bases for V and 7 bases for J; bases not matched to a gene: 9. The CDR3 totals 16 residues. The chain's CDR3 is CASSLARGTAHNEQFF. The DNA for the CDR3 is TGTGCCAGCAGCTTAGCGCGTGGGACAGCACATAATGAGCAGTTCTTC.

The chain combines TRBV9 with TRBJ2-3; TRBD2 agrees at 12 bases. With V trimmed by 1 base and J by 6 bases, 6 bases remained unmatched. The CDR3 extends over 16 amino acids. Germline V lookup: CDR1 SGDLS, CDR2 YYNGEE. In DNA, the CDR3 is TGTGCCAGCAGCGTACTAGCGGGAGGGATTATGGATACGCAGTATTTT. Its translation: CASSVLAGGIMDTQYF.

The genes are TRBV15 and TRBJ1-2; D unclear. From germline, CDR1 is LNHNV and CDR2 YYDKDF (reference sequence). This CDR3 is 16 amino acids long. Trimming took off 0 bases at V and 8 bases at J, with 19 bases between the two ends. CDR3 sequence (DNA): TGTGCCACCAGCAGAGATACCCCTAAGGAGAGCAGGGGCTACACCTTC. This gives the protein CATSRDTPKESRGYTF.

This chain joins TRBV11-3 and TRBJ2-5; 14 bases align to TRBD2. V was clipped by 3 bases and J by 5 bases; unmatched bases: 11. This CDR3 is 18 amino acids long. Germline-derived CDR1 and CDR2 are SGHNT and YENEEA. In nucleotides, the CDR3 is TGTGCCAGCAGCTTGGGATCGGGACTAGCGGGAGATAGGGAGACCCAGTACTTC. Its translation: CASSLGSGLAGDRETQYF.